What follows are 28 T cell receptor beta chains derived from one specimen sequenced in a study of blood T cell repertoires in COVID-19. TCRdb's table, derived via immunoSEQ multiplex PCR, lists solely in-frame clones and lacks some. Of some 75,000 clones listed, more than 70% are singletons. Input material: peripheral blood. These receptor sequences come from a man over 45 with COVID-19, enrolled during active disease.

This clone was seen a few times. This rearrangement joins TRBV6-2 or TRBV6-3 to TRBJ1-1; D unclear. Germline V gene lookup returns CDR1 MNHEY and CDR2 SVGEGT. This CDR3 region has 13 residues. The germline V and J ends were trimmed by 6 bases and 5 bases, with 13 bases remaining between them. For the CDR3, the DNA is TGTGCCAGCAGCGAGACTATTTGGACTGAAGCTTTCTTT. Translation gives CASSETIWTEAFF.

The rearrangement joins TRBV6-5 to TRBJ2-7; 11 bases align to TRBD2. This CDR3 region has 16 residues. Germline assignment: CDR1 MNHEY and CDR2 SVGAGI. J was trimmed by 6 bases and V by 4 bases; bases with no gene match: 11. This CDR3 is CASSSPSGRYSLEQYF. The CDR3 DNA reads as TGTGCCAGCAGTTCCCCTAGCGGGAGGTACTCCCTCGAGCAGTACTTC.

Details on this clone: One junction end does not reproduce the germline sequence, and a read error may be involved. V usage is TRBV2 and J usage is TRBJ2-7, with D uncertain. The CDR3 runs 11 residues. Germline lookup yields CDR1 SNHLY and CDR2 FYNNEI. CDR3 DNA sequence: TGTGCCAGCAGTGTGGCCGCAACAGCCCTCTTC. It translates to CASSVAATALF. The whole variable domain, remainder taken from reference TRBV2 and TRBJ2-7, is EPEVTQTPSHQVTQMGQEVILRCVPISNHLYFYWYRQILGQKVEFLVSFYNNEISEKSEIFDDQFSVERPDGSNFTLKIRSTKLEDSAMYFCASSVAATALFGPGTRLTVT.

This clone appeared a single time. V gene TRBV9 combines with J gene TRBJ2-1, with 10 nucleotides matching TRBD2. The length of the CDR3 is 16 residues. Germline V gene sequence: CDR1 SGDLS, CDR2 YYNGEE. V was pared by 0 bases and J by 5 bases, with 5 bases of the junction left unmatched. In DNA, the CDR3 is TGTGCCAGCAGCGTAGGGCTAGCGGGAGTTAACAATGAGCAGTTCTTC. This sequence encodes CASSVGLAGVNNEQFF.

The chain links TRBV2 to TRBJ2-5; D is unresolved. V lost 4 bases and J lost 4, with 10 bases in between. The CDR3 is 13 amino acids. CDR1 is SNHLY, CDR2 FYNNEI, per germline. CDR3 DNA: TGTGCCAGCAGTGTTAACCGAGGAGAGACCCAGTACTTC. Translating gives CASSVNRGETQYF. The whole variable domain, remainder taken from reference TRBV2 and TRBJ2-5, is EPEVTQTPSHQVTQMGQEVILRCVPISNHLYFYWYRQILGQKVEFLVSFYNNEISEKSEIFDDQFSVERPDGSNFTLKIRSTKLEDSAMYFCASSVNRGETQYFGPGTRLLVL.

J is TRBJ2-1 and V is TRBV11-2; a weak D match, TRBD1 (5 bases). This CDR3 spans 13 amino acids. Germline CDR1 reads SGHAT; CDR2 reads FQNNGV. Trimming cost V 1 base and J 9 bases, with 10 bases left between them. This CDR3 reads CASSLAGQGEQFF. The DNA of the CDR3 is TGTGCCAGCAGCTTAGCAGGGCAGGGTGAGCAGTTCTTC.

This sequence joins TRBV19 and TRBJ2-5, with no clear D. Trimming took off 5 bases at V and 5 bases at J, with 12 bases between the two ends. Germline lookup yields CDR1 LNHDA and CDR2 SQIVND (reference sequence). This CDR3 contains 13 residues. CDR3 nucleotide sequence: TGTGCCAGTAGTCCGAAGAGTATGGAGACCCAGTACTTC. Its protein is CASSPKSMETQYF.

This clone appeared once. The chain is built from TRBV7-3 and TRBJ2-7; weak D call: TRBD1 (5 bases). Trimming pared 8 bases from V and 1 base from J, leaving 15 bases between. Germline CDR1 and CDR2: SGHTA and FQGTGA. CDR3 length: 14 amino acids. The CDR3: CASGSGQGSYEQYF. CDR3 in DNA: TGTGCCAGCGGATCAGGGCAAGGGTCCTACGAGCAGTACTTC.

The V and J genes are TRBV5-1 and TRBJ1-1; TRBD1 agrees at 9 bases. The CDR3 totals 14 residues. V trimming: 4 bases; J trimming: 6 bases; junction bases outside the gene matches: 7. CDR1 SGHRS and CDR2 YFSETQ come from the germline V gene. In DNA, the CDR3 is TGCGCCAGCAGCGGAATCACAGGGGGCTCTGAAGCTTTCTTT. This sequence encodes CASSGITGGSEAFF.

The CDR3 DNA is TGCAGCGTTGCAGAGACTAGCGGGATCCCCGGGGAGCTGTTTTTT. Translated: CSVAETSGIPGELFF. V and J are TRBV29-1 and TRBJ2-2; 11 bases align to TRBD2. CDR1 and CDR2 (germline): SQVTM, ANQGSEA. The CDR3 runs 15 residues. V shed 4 bases and J 6 bases; nucleotides not matched to a gene: 7.

The V and J genes are TRBV28 and TRBJ1-2, with 9 bases aligning to TRBD1. Germline V gene sequence: CDR1 MDHEN, CDR2 SYDVKM. V shed 10 bases, J shed 4 bases, and the junction held 10 bases outside the gene matches. CDR3 size: 14 residues. This CDR3 is CATLHRGQGYGYTF. Written as DNA, the CDR3 is TGTGCCACCCTTCACAGGGGGCAAGGCTATGGCTACACCTTC.

The CDR3 DNA sequence: TGCGCCAGCAGTGAGGCAGGGCGCGAGCAGTACTTC. It specifies CASSEAGREQYF. The rearrangement joins TRBV10-1 to TRBJ2-7, with a tentative D call TRBD1 (5 bases). Trimming left V 2 bases short and J 6 bases short, with 8 bases between. From germline, CDR1 is WNHNN and CDR2 SYGVQD (reference sequence). This CDR3 is built from 12 residues.

The chain recombines TRBV2 with TRBJ2-7, with unresolved D. V was clipped by 3 bases and J by 0 bases, with 6 bases between them. The length of the CDR3 is 13 residues. Germline V gives CDR1 SNHLY, CDR2 FYNNEI. The DNA of the CDR3 is TGTGCCAGCAGTGACTTTCCCTCCTACGAGCAGTACTTC. It specifies CASSDFPSYEQYF.

Sample share makes this clone medium-sized. The V call is TRBV6-2 or TRBV6-3, the J call TRBJ2-1, with TRBD1 as a possible D gene (5 bases). The CDR3 length is 14 residues. Germline V gene sequence: CDR1 MNHEY, CDR2 SVGEGT. Trimming pared 0 bases from V and 2 bases from J, leaving 5 bases between. The CDR3 DNA sequence: TGTGCCAGCAGTTACTCGGACACCTACAATGAGCAGTTCTTC. Translated: CASSYSDTYNEQFF.

The chain recombines TRBV19 with TRBJ2-5; 10 bases are a match to TRBD2. Trimming removed 5 bases from V and 4 bases from J; junction bases left unmatched: 13. The CDR3 loop spans 17 amino acids. Looked up from germline, CDR1 is LNHDA and CDR2 is SQIVND (reference sequence). The CDR3 nucleotides read TGTGCCAGTAGTCTCCGGCCCCCAAGACTAGCGGGAGAGACCCAGTACTTC. Encoded protein: CASSLRPPRLAGETQYF.

V and J are TRBV10-3 and TRBJ2-7, with a possible D match to TRBD2 (6 bases). The CDR3 extends over 14 amino acids. Germline assignment: CDR1 ENHRY and CDR2 SYGVKD. Between the trimmed V and J ends, which lost 5 bases and 0 bases, there was a span of 11 bases. CDR3 DNA sequence: TGTGCCATCAGTCGTGGAGGGATCTCCTACGAGCAGTACTTC. Its translation is CAISRGGISYEQYF.

The chain combines TRBV6-5 with TRBJ2-2, with a weak D call TRBD2 (6 bases). The CDR3 has 14 residues. Looked up from germline, CDR1 is MNHEY and CDR2 is SVGAGI. The V and J ends lost 5 bases and 7 bases respectively, with 14 bases between them. The CDR3 nucleotides are TGTGCCAGCAGTATGTTGGGGGGTGGCGGGGAGCTGTTTTTT. This translates into CASSMLGGGGELFF.

The gene calls are TRBV2 and TRBJ2-1; 10 positions agree with TRBD2. Germline lookup yields CDR1 SNHLY and CDR2 FYNNEI. V lost 8 bases and J lost 4; bases outside the gene matches: 2. The CDR3 has 13 amino acids. DNA for the CDR3: TGTGCCAGCCGTAGCGGGAGGTACAATGAGCAGTTCTTC. As protein: CASRSGRYNEQFF.

In nucleotides, the CDR3 is TGTGCCTGCAGGACCTCTACCGAGGGTACGCAGTATTTT. It encodes CACRTSTEGTQYF. This rearrangement joins TRBV30 to TRBJ2-3; D perhaps matches TRBD2 (5 bases). Looked up from germline, CDR1 is GTSNPN and CDR2 is SVGIG (reference sequence). Trimming took 6 bases from V and 8 from J, leaving 18 bases between them. This CDR3 region has 13 residues.

V usage is TRBV28 and J usage is TRBJ1-1; a possible D gene is TRBD1 (6 bases). The V and J ends lost 8 bases and 11 bases respectively, with 21 bases between them. The CDR3 length is 13 residues. The germline V gene has CDR1 MDHEN and CDR2 SYDVKM. In DNA form, the CDR3 reads TGTGCCAGCCTAGACAGGATGGGGGAGAGGGCTTTCTTT. Protein product: CASLDRMGERAFF. The full variable domain, in which reference TRBV28 and TRBJ1-1 provide the parts outside the CDR3, is DVKVTQSSRYLVKRTGEKVFLECVQDMDHENMFWYRQDPGLGLRLIYFSYDVKMKEKGDIPEGYSVSREKKERFSLILESASTNQTSMYLCASLDRMGERAFFGQGTRLTVV.

This chain uses TRBV6-5 with TRBJ2-7; 9 bases agree with TRBD1. The ends lost 8 bases at V and 0 bases at J; junction bases unmatched: 8. From germline, CDR1 is MNHEY and CDR2 SVGAGI. The CDR3 consists of 15 residues. The CDR3 region is CASYGTGSSSYEQYF. In DNA form, the CDR3 reads TGTGCCAGCTACGGGACAGGGTCTTCCTCCTACGAGCAGTACTTC.

The genes are TRBV11-2 and TRBJ2-5; the D gene is possibly TRBD1 (5 bases). V gave up 1 base and J gave up 9 bases, with 15 bases separating them. Germline V gene sequence: CDR1 SGHAT, CDR2 FQNNGV. The CDR3 loop spans 14 amino acids. The CDR3 loop reads CASSLGVSQGAQYF. The CDR3 nucleotides are TGTGCCAGCAGCTTAGGAGTCAGCCAAGGGGCCCAGTACTTC.

The chain has TRBV11-3 and TRBJ2-7; D possibly corresponds to TRBD2 (7 bases). This CDR3 region has 15 residues. V lost 5 bases to trimming and J lost 2 bases, with 16 bases between them. From germline, CDR1 is SGHNT and CDR2 YENEEA. CDR3: CASSHRGGTAYEQYF. In DNA form, the CDR3 reads TGTGCCAGCAGCCATAGGGGGGGCACTGCCTACGAGCAGTACTTC. The variable domain in full, with the rest retrieved from reference TRBV11-3 and TRBJ2-7, is EAGVVQSPRYKIIEKKQPVAFWCNPISGHNTLYWYLQNLGQGPELLIRYENEEAVDDSQLPKDRFSAERLKGVDSTLKIQPAELGDSAVYLCASSHRGGTAYEQYFGPGTRLTVT.

The V call is TRBV19, the J call TRBJ1-1; TRBD1 might be the D (5 bases). The CDR3 contains 14 residues. V was shortened by 7 bases and J by 0 bases, with 12 bases between the two germline ends. Germline CDR1 is LNHDA and CDR2 is SQIVND (reference sequence). The CDR3 loop reads CASTYDSMNTEAFF. CDR3 sequence (DNA): TGTGCCAGTACCTATGACAGCATGAACACTGAAGCTTTCTTT.

This clone was observed a handful of times. The chain carries TRBV10-3 and TRBJ1-2, with D possibly matching TRBD1 (5 bases). V lost 11 bases and J 7 bases, leaving 20 bases between the germline ends. Germline V CDR1 and CDR2: ENHRY, SYGVKD. There are 13 residues in the CDR3. The CDR3 DNA reads as TGTGCCTCACGCGGGGACCGGGATCCTGGCTACACCTTC. Protein: CASRGDRDPGYTF.

The rearrangement links TRBV7-2 to TRBJ1-5; D is unresolved. CDR1 SGHTA and CDR2 FQGNSA come from the germline V gene. V was clipped by 5 bases and J by 0 bases, with 8 bases between them. The CDR3 has 14 amino acids. CDR3 in amino acids: CASSQTNSNQPQHF. The CDR3 bases are TGTGCCAGCAGCCAGACAAATAGCAATCAGCCCCAGCATTTT. The full variable domain, in which reference TRBV7-2 and TRBJ1-5 provide the parts outside the CDR3, is GAGVSQSPSNKVTEKGKDVELRCDPISGHTALYWYRQSLGQGLEFLIYFQGNSAPDKSGLPSDRFSAERTGGSVSTLTIQRTQQEDSAVYLCASSQTNSNQPQHFGDGTRLSIL.

By its share, this clone is medium-sized. This chain connects TRBV4-1 to TRBJ1-5; no firm D call. CDR3 length: 15 amino acids. CDR1 and CDR2 from the germline V gene are MGHRA and YSYEKL. V lost 3 bases, J lost 5 bases, and 14 bases lay in between. The CDR3 DNA is TGCGCCAGCAGCCATAAGGGAGGGAATTATCAGCCCCAGCATTTT. This sequence encodes CASSHKGGNYQPQHF.

This chain links TRBV4-2 with TRBJ1-1, with D tentatively TRBD1 (6 bases). Germline CDR1 LGHNA, CDR2 YNFKEQ. This CDR3 spans 14 amino acids. The germline V and J ends were trimmed by 4 bases and 7 bases, with 16 bases remaining between them. This chain's CDR3 is CASSPGTSADEAFF. CDR3 in DNA: TGTGCCAGCAGCCCCGGGACATCAGCGGATGAAGCTTTCTTT.